The next 28 T cell receptor beta chains were all read from a single sample in a study of radiation and T cells in renal cell carcinoma. Produced via immunoSEQ multiplex PCR; TCRdb's table is partial and in-frame only. Of around 130,000 clones in the sample, about 88% were seen once. As to time point: blood 2 weeks post-SBRT. The treatment is: 15 Gy SBRT to primary tumor, nephrectomy 4 weeks later. This specimen consisted of blood, obtained from a patient whose treatment included radiotherapy and nephrectomy. All receptors come from a woman in her 70s with renal cell carcinoma.

The rearrangement uses TRBV27 and TRBJ2-3, with D perhaps matching TRBD1 (5 bases). V dropped 6 bases and J dropped 0 bases, with 13 bases sitting between them. CDR1 MNHEY and CDR2 SMNVEV come from the germline V gene (reference sequence). The CDR3 sequence is 15 residues long. The CDR3 is CASSPFQGSTDTQYF. CDR3 nucleotide sequence: TGTGCCAGCAGCCCCTTCCAGGGTAGCACAGATACGCAGTATTTT.

The chain combines TRBV5-1 with TRBJ1-1; 8 bases agree with TRBD1. The CDR3 runs 15 residues. Germline V gene sequence: CDR1 SGHRS, CDR2 YFSETQ. J lost 5 bases, V lost 0 bases, and 6 bases had no gene match. In nucleotides, the CDR3 is TGCGCCAGCAGCTTGGAGACAGGGGTATGGACTGAAGCTTTCTTT. Protein product: CASSLETGVWTEAFF.

The chain combines TRBV11-2 with TRBJ2-2; either TRBD1 or TRBD2 may fit D (5 bases each). Trimming shortened V by 5 bases and J by 4 bases, and 17 bases separated the two germline ends. The V gene's germline CDR1 is SGHAT and CDR2 FQNNGV. The CDR3 contains 16 residues. CDR3 sequence: CASSPGSGQVTGELFF. The CDR3, as DNA: TGTGCCAGCAGCCCGGGTTCGGGGCAGGTCACCGGGGAGCTGTTTTTT.

The chain is built from TRBV11-3 and TRBJ2-5; D not certain. The V end was cut by 1 base, the J end by 0 bases, with 6 bases between. Germline CDR1 is SGHNT and CDR2 is YENEEA. The CDR3 totals 14 residues. The CDR3 region is CASSLVRNQETQYF. The CDR3, as DNA: TGTGCCAGCAGCTTAGTTCGGAACCAAGAGACCCAGTACTTC.

CDR3 in DNA: TGTGCCAGCTCACCACCGACAGGTATGAACACTGAAGCTTTCTTT. It codes for CASSPPTGMNTEAFF. The rearrangement uses TRBV18 and TRBJ1-1, with D tentatively TRBD1 (6 bases). The CDR3 spans 15 residues. The germline CDR1 and CDR2 sequences are KGHSH and LQKENI. Trimming took off 0 bases at V and 0 bases at J, with 8 bases between the two ends.

The chain has TRBV2 and TRBJ1-2, with 7 bases identical to TRBD1. The CDR3 length is 16 residues. Trimming at V came to 1 base and at J to 3 bases, leaving 8 bases not matched to a gene. Germline assignment: CDR1 SNHLY and CDR2 FYNNEI. CDR3 in DNA: TGTGCCAGCAGTGAAGGAGGGACAGTATACTACTATGGCTACACCTTC. Protein product: CASSEGGTVYYYGYTF.

The chain recombines TRBV6-5 with TRBJ1-5, with 7 nucleotides matching TRBD1. The germline V gene encodes CDR1 MNHEY and CDR2 SVGAGI. V was clipped by 0 bases and J by 4 bases; unmatched bases: 6. The length of the CDR3 is 16 residues. The DNA of the CDR3 is TGTGCCAGCAGTTACTCGACCCCAGGGGGGAATCAGCCCCAGCATTTT. Translating it yields CASSYSTPGGNQPQHF.

V gene TRBV7-2 combines with J gene TRBJ1-6; D unresolved. V was trimmed by 1 base and J by 10 bases, leaving 8 bases between them. CDR1 is SGHTA and CDR2 is FQGNSA in the germline V gene. This CDR3 region has 13 residues. DNA of the CDR3: TGTGCCAGCAGCTTAGGGCTCGGCTCACCCCTCCACTTT. Protein product: CASSLGLGSPLHF.

This clone was found once. The V call is TRBV15, the J call TRBJ1-1, with D possibly being TRBD1 (5 bases). CDR3 length: 16 amino acids. The V gene lost 2 bases and the J gene lost 1 base, with 14 bases spanning the gap. In germline, CDR1 is LNHNV, CDR2 YYDKDF (reference sequence). The DNA for the CDR3 is TGTGCCACCAGCAGACTCAAGGGGACGGGGAACACTGAAGCTTTCTTT. The encoded protein is CATSRLKGTGNTEAFF.

CDR3 DNA sequence: TGTGCCAGCAGCCTCCGACTAGCGGGGGGGCCAGATACGCAGTATTTT. It translates to CASSLRLAGGPDTQYF. The chain links TRBV7-2 to TRBJ2-3; 14 bases map to TRBD2. Unmatched junction bases numbered 5, after V lost 5 bases and J lost 4 bases. The CDR3 length is 16 residues. Germline V gene sequence: CDR1 SGHTA, CDR2 FQGNSA.

The table lists this clone with a few counts. The CDR3: CASSIGDGLNEQYF. Written as DNA, the CDR3 is TGTGCCAGTAGTATTGGGGACGGTTTGAACGAGCAGTACTTC. The chain combines TRBV19 with TRBJ2-7; perhaps D is TRBD1 or TRBD2 (5 bases each). V shed 3 bases and J shed 5 bases, with 14 bases lying between them. Germline CDR1 LNHDA, CDR2 SQIVND (reference sequence). This CDR3 comprises 14 residues. The full variable domain, its missing parts supplied by reference TRBV19 and TRBJ2-7, is DGGITQSPKYLFRKEGQNVTLSCEQNLNHDAMYWYRQDPGQGLRLIYYSQIVNDFQKGDIAEGYSVSREKKESFPLTVTSAQKNPTAFYLCASSIGDGLNEQYFGPGTRLTVT.

The V call is TRBV15, the J call TRBJ2-1; TRBD1 or TRBD2 may be the D gene (7 bases each). Trimming removed 2 bases at V and 9 bases at J, with 14 bases between. The germline gives CDR1 LNHNV, CDR2 YYDKDF (reference sequence). This CDR3 is 14 amino acids long. The CDR3 coding sequence is TGTGCCACCAGCAGACCTTCAGGGGGGGGTGAGCAGTTCTTC. This codes for CATSRPSGGGEQFF.

In this sample, this clone turned up once. CDR3: CSARGTDTQYF. Written as DNA, the CDR3 is TGCAGTGCTAGGGGCACAGATACGCAGTATTTT. The chain is built from TRBV20-1 and TRBJ2-3; D is unclear. V was trimmed by 3 bases and J by 1 base, leaving 2 bases between them. The CDR3 has 11 amino acids. Germline V lookup: CDR1 DFQATT, CDR2 SNEGSKA (reference sequence).

This rearrangement joins TRBV28 to TRBJ1-6; no firm D call. This CDR3 has 14 residues. V was trimmed by 2 bases and J by 6 bases, leaving 8 bases between them. Germline V gene data show CDR1 as MDHEN and CDR2 as SYDVKM. For the CDR3, the DNA is TGTGCCAGCAGTTTACCGTCTTCTAATTCACCCCTCCACTTT. Translation: CASSLPSSNSPLHF.

This clone came up once. The rearrangement uses TRBV7-9 and TRBJ2-5, with D hard to call. This CDR3 has 15 amino acids. Looked up from germline, CDR1 is SEHNR and CDR2 is FQNEAQ (reference sequence). Trimming left V 0 bases short and J 2 bases short, with 10 bases between. This CDR3 reads CASSLAGSSQETQYF. As DNA, the CDR3 is TGTGCCAGCAGCTTAGCGGGCAGTTCACAAGAGACCCAGTACTTC.

V and J are TRBV6-5 and TRBJ2-5; TRBD1 matches at 11 bases. The trim removed 6 bases at V and 6 bases at J, leaving 9 bases unmatched. Germline-derived CDR1 and CDR2 are MNHEY and SVGAGI. This CDR3 has 15 residues. The CDR3: CASSSGQGALQTQYF. DNA for the CDR3: TGTGCCAGCAGCTCAGGACAGGGGGCTTTACAGACCCAGTACTTC.

The genes are TRBV6-6 and TRBJ1-2, with D tentatively TRBD1 (5 bases). The germline V gene has CDR1 MNHNY and CDR2 SVGAGI (reference sequence). V lost 6 bases and J lost 8, with 19 bases in between. The CDR3 is 14 amino acids. CDR3 DNA: TGTGCCAGCAGCCGTACCGGGACTTCTATGGGCTACACCTTC. Its protein is CASSRTGTSMGYTF.

The chain carries TRBV6-5 and TRBJ2-1; D remains ambiguous. The CDR3 contains 13 residues. Germline CDR1 MNHEY, CDR2 SVGAGI. V lost 8 bases, J lost 7 bases, and 15 bases lay in between. The DNA for the CDR3 is TGTGCCAGCGGCCCCCTAAGGTTTAATGAGCAGTTCTTC. It translates to CASGPLRFNEQFF.

In DNA, the CDR3 is TGTGCCAGCAGTTCCCCCGGGACCGCCTACGAGCAGTACTTC. It encodes CASSSPGTAYEQYF. V is TRBV28 and J is TRBJ2-7, with D perhaps matching TRBD1 or TRBD2 (5 bases each). Germline V lookup: CDR1 MDHEN, CDR2 SYDVKM. The CDR3 extends over 14 amino acids. The ends were cut back, 4 bases at V and 2 bases at J, with 12 bases in the middle.

The chain couples TRBV5-1 to TRBJ1-2; the D gene is possibly TRBD1 (5 bases). The CDR3 contains 15 residues. Trimming stripped 0 bases from V and 4 bases from J, with 13 bases between. Germline loops: CDR1 SGHRS, CDR2 YFSETQ. CDR3 region: CASSLGGDSSYGYTF. The CDR3 DNA reads as TGCGCCAGCAGCTTGGGCGGGGACTCCAGCTATGGCTACACCTTC.

This clone was recorded once. CDR3 amino acids: CASSLPGVWLYNSPLHF. The CDR3 coding sequence is TGTGCCAGCAGCTTGCCCGGGGTCTGGTTATATAATTCACCCCTCCACTTT. This sequence joins TRBV5-4 and TRBJ1-6; no reliable D call. Trimming cost V 1 base and J 4 bases, with 15 bases left between them. The CDR3 contains 17 residues. Looked up from germline, CDR1 is SGHNT and CDR2 is YYREEE (reference sequence).

This chain uses TRBV19 with TRBJ1-5; D may be TRBD1 (6 bases). Germline V gene lookup returns CDR1 LNHDA and CDR2 SQIVND (reference sequence). The CDR3 contains 15 residues. V lost 0 bases and J 2 bases, leaving 8 bases between the germline ends. The CDR3 DNA reads as TGTGCCAGTAGTATAGAGGGACAACGCAATCAGCCCCAGCATTTT. Amino acids: CASSIEGQRNQPQHF.

This chain connects TRBV5-1 to TRBJ1-1; no firm D call. V shed 0 bases and J shed 0 bases, with 15 bases lying between them. The CDR3 totals 17 residues. Germline values: CDR1 SGHRS, CDR2 YFSETQ. The CDR3 region has the DNA TGCGCCAGCAGCTTGGCGGTTAACGCGCAGATGAACACTGAAGCTTTCTTT. Translating it yields CASSLAVNAQMNTEAFF.

The V call is TRBV11-2, the J call TRBJ2-2; the D gene is possibly TRBD1 (5 bases). In germline, CDR1 is SGHAT, CDR2 FQNNGV. V lost 5 bases to trimming and J lost 4 bases, with 14 bases between them. The CDR3 runs 15 residues. The CDR3 DNA reads as TGTGCCAGCAGCCTACAGTCTAGGGGCACCGGGGAGCTGTTTTTT. It translates to CASSLQSRGTGELFF. The variable domain in full, completed from reference TRBV11-2 and TRBJ2-2, reads EAGVAQSPRYKIIEKRQSVAFWCNPISGHATLYWYQQILGQGPKLLIQFQNNGVVDDSQLPKDRFSAERLKGVDSTLKIQPAKLEDSAVYLCASSLQSRGTGELFFGEGSRLTVL.

V gene TRBV6-4 combines with J gene TRBJ1-2, with 9 nucleotides matching TRBD1. Germline V gene sequence: CDR1 MRHNA, CDR2 SNTAGT. The CDR3 loop spans 17 amino acids. The trim removed 5 bases at V and 2 bases at J, leaving 12 bases unmatched. For the CDR3, the DNA is TGTGCCAGCAGTCCACAGGGGGCTGTCGTAGCGAACTATGGCTACACCTTC. It translates to CASSPQGAVVANYGYTF.

The chain carries TRBV27 and TRBJ2-3; D gene uncertain. From germline, CDR1 is MNHEY and CDR2 SMNVEV (reference sequence). V dropped 4 bases and J dropped 0 bases, with 5 bases sitting between them. The CDR3 consists of 13 residues. The CDR3 reads CASSYTSTDTQYF. The CDR3 DNA follows: TGTGCCAGCAGTTATACTAGCACAGATACGCAGTATTTT.

This chain joins TRBV19 and TRBJ2-5; D is undetermined. Trimming stripped 3 bases from V and 9 bases from J, with 14 bases between. This CDR3 is built from 13 residues. CDR1 and CDR2 from the germline V gene are LNHDA and SQIVND (reference sequence). The CDR3 spells CASSMRNGRAQYF. CDR3 bases: TGTGCCAGTAGTATGAGGAACGGCCGGGCCCAGTACTTC.

This chain connects TRBV4-3 to TRBJ2-2; 8 nucleotides match TRBD1. Losses at the gene ends were 2 bases for V and 4 bases for J; bases not matched to a gene: 6. Germline lookup yields CDR1 LGHNA and CDR2 YSLEER. The length of the CDR3 is 16 residues. The CDR3 sequence is CASSQPWTGFTGELFF. The CDR3 DNA reads TGCGCCAGCAGCCAACCCTGGACAGGGTTCACCGGGGAGCTGTTTTTT.